This T cell receptor beta chain derives from a study of beta chain features in type 1 diabetes. Study findings and constraints: Shorter TCRB CDR3s, moderately but significantly so, marked every one of the four CD4+ subsets in Type 1 diabetes patients.

Worth noting for this clone: Its target is unknown.

The CDR3 length is 15 residues. V was shortened by 3 bases and J by 2 bases, with 13 bases between the two germline ends. Germline loops: CDR1 WSHSY, CDR2 SAAADI. The authors reverse transcribed all of the isolated RNA, so sequencing captured expressed TCRB transcripts. Method: immunoSEQ multiplex PCR; TCRdb's copy keeps in-frame clones and lacks some. This sample yields under 130,000 clones, of which roughly 28% are seen a single time; more than 0.5% belongs to the top ten. The V and J genes are TRBV10-2 and TRBJ1-1; D possibly corresponds to TRBD1 (6 bases). The sequencing input was central memory CD4+ T cells from blood. This clonotype was sampled from a woman in her late teens or twenties with type 1 diabetes. CDR3 coding DNA: TGCGCCAGCAGTGATTTTGGACAGCACAACACTGAAGCTTTCTTT. It codes for CASSDFGQHNTEAFF.